This entry describes one T cell receptor (beta chain). Its cognate antigen is unknown. For the donor in question, CMV serostatus went unrecorded. The ends were cut back, 3 bases at V and 8 bases at J, with 11 bases in the middle. Germline V gives CDR1 SGDLS, CDR2 YYNGEE. This CDR3 has 12 residues. The data stem from a study of cytomegalovirus exposure and HLA in healthy donors. Study-wide background: Unique TCR beta sequences numbering 117 million came from 150 million to 200 million T cells in an earlier analysis. Study results and limitations: In a later analysis, at a false discovery rate of 0.05, some 15,000 TCR beta sequences were associated with HLA alleles.

PCR involved 60 Vbeta and 13 Jbeta primers. Assay: immunoSEQ multiplex PCR; the TCRdb copy retains only in-frame clones and omits some. The sample holds 100,000 to 150,000 clones, 77% seen once. The chain links TRBV9 to TRBJ1-2, with unresolved D. The sample taken for sequencing was PBMCs. The TCR comes from a human donor in good health. CDR3 bases: TGTGCCAGCAGCGCCGCCCGCGGAGGCTACACCTTC. Translating it yields CASSAARGGYTF.